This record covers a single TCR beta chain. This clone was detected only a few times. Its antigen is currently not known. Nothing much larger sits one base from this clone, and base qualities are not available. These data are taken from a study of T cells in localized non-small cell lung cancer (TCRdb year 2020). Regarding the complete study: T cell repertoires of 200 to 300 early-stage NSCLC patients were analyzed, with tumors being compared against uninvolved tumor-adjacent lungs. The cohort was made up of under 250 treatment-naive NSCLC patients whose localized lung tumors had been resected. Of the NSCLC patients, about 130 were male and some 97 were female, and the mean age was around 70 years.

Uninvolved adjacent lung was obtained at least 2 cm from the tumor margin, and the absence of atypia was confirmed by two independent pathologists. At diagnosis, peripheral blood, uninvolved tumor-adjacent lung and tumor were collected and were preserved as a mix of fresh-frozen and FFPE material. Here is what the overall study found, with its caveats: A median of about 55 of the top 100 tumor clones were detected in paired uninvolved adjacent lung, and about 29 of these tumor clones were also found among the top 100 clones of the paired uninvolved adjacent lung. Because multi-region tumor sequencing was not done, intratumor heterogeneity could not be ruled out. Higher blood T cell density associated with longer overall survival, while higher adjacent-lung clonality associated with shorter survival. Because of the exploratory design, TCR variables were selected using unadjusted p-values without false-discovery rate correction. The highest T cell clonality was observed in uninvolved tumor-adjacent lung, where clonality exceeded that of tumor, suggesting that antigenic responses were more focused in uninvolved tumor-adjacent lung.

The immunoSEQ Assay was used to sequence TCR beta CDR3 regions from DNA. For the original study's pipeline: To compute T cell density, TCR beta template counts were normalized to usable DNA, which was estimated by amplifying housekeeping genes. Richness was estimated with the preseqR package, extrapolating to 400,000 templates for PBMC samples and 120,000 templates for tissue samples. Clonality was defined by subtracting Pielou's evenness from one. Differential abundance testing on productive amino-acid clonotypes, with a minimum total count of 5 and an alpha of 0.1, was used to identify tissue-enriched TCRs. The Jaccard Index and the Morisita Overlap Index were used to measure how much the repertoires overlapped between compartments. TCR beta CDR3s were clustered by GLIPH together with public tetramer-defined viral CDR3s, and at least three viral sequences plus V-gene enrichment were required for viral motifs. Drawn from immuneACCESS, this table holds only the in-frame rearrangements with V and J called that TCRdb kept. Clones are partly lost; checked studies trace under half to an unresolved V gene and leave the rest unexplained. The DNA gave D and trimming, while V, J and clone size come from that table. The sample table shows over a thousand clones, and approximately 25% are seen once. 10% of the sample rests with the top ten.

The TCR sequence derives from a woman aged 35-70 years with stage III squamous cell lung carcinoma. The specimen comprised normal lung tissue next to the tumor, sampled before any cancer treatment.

The CDR3 corresponds to CASSSTGGRDEQYF. The bases read TGTGCCAGCAGCTCGACAGGGGGCCGGGACGAGCAGTACTTC. This sequence uses TRBV11-3 and TRBJ2-7; the junction holds 10 bases that match TRBD1. Reading from cysteine to phenylalanine, the CDR3 counts 14 amino acids. The DNA shown is the 42-base CDR3, in frame from base 1. V trim: 4 bases; J trim: 5 bases; unmatched bases: 5. In the germline V gene, CDR1 corresponds to SGHNT and CDR2 to YENEEA.